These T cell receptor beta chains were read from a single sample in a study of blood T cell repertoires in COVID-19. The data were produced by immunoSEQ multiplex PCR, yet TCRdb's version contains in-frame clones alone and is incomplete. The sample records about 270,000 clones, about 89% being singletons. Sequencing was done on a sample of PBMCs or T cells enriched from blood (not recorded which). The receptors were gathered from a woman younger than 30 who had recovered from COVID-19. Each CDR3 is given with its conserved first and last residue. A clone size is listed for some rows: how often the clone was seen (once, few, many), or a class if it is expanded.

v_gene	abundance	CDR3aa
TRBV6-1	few	CATQSGQGLVSEAFF
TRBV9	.	CASSVGGGPQDTQYF
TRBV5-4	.	CASRGSGLSTDTQYF
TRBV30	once	CAWTVLVGEGTQYF
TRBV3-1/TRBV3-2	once	CASSYGTHNTGELFF
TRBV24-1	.	CATSDWGLAGGSTDTQYF
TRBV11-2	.	CASRLTRAYEQYF
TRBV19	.	CASSTPHRGDYGYTF
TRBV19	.	CASSPLNQPQHF
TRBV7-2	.	CASSPDGYGYTF
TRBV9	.	CASSVNFLGGAEQYF
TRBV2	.	CASSMTSGSYEQYF
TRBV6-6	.	CASRSTDMQLNQPQHF
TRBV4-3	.	CASSQDLGTGNTEAFF
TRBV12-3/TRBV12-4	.	CASWPGVGYEQYF
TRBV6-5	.	CASRVQPMNTEAFF
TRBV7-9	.	CASSSPGLAGGSYNEQFF
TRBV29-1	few	CSAVLAGQPQHF
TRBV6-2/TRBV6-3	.	CASSFQGVNSPLHF
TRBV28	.	CASSPPGRGTDTEAFF
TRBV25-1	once	CASHGVGLAGASDTQYF
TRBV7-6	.	CASSLGETNEKLFF
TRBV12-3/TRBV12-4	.	CASSVSGNTIYF
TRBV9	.	CASSVPSGSTDTQYF
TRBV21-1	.	CASSKPRLGTNEKLFF
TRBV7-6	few	CASSFGTVGSPLHF
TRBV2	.	CASSEVRVKGEQFF
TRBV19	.	CASSSPGLVYNEQFF
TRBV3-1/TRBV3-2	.	CASSPTGGWSTDTQYF
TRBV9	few	CASSGLAGAGELFF
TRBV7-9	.	CASSLPRDTFANTGELFF
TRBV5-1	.	CASSSSGSSYNEQFF
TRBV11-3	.	CASSSGGRETQYF
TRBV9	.	CASSAQGYSNQPQHF
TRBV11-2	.	CASSPRTGEQTQYF
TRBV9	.	CASSVTLAPNTGELFF
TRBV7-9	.	CASSFGEGLYNEQFF
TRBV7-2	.	CASSFIVSGGTDTQYF
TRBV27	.	CASSDILGQGYEQYF
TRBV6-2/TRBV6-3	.	CASSFWSDNEQFF
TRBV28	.	CASSWVDRALFMGYTF
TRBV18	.	CASSSNRGEAFF
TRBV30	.	CAWTEWTSGRASADTQYF
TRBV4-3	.	CASSQDPAGGPKNIQYF
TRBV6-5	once	CASGTGGFNQPQHF
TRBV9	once	CASSAATSGTYNEQFF
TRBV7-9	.	CASSFTAGGPETQYF
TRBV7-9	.	CASSLTGEQYF
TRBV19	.	CASSMEAGALNTEAFF
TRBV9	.	CASSPRVAGGPYNEQFF
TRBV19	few	CASSITWGATNEKLFF
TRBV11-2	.	CASSLGGRQETQYF
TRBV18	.	CASSSSGLPLQNTEAFF
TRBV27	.	CASSFSTSYEQYF
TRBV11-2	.	CASSLVRGRYNEQFF
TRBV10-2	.	CASWGVSSYNEQFF
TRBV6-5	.	CASSYGGAAGNTIYF
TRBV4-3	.	CASSQDWSANEKLFF
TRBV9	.	CASSVGTGETQYF